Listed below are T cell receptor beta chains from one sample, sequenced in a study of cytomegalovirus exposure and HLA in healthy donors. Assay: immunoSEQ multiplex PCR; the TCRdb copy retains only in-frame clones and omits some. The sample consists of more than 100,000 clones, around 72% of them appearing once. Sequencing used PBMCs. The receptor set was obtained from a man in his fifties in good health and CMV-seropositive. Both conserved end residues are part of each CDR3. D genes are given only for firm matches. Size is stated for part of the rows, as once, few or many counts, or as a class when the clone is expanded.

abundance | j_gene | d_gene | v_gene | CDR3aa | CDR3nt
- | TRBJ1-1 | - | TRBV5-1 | CASSLGANTEAFF | TGCGCCAGCAGCCTGGGGGCGAACACTGAAGCTTTCTTT
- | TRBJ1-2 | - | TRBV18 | CASSPNGQTNYGYTF | TGTGCCAGCTCACCAAACGGACAAACTAACTATGGCTACACCTTC
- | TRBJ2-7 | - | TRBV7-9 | CASSSGSYSYEQYF | TGTGCCAGCAGCTCCGGTTCCTACTCCTACGAGCAGTACTTC
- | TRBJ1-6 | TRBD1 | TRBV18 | CASSVQGNSPLHF | TGTGCCAGCTCAGTACAGGGGAATTCACCCCTCCACTTT
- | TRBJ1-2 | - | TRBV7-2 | CASSSRQTSYGYTF | TGTGCCAGCAGCTCCCGACAGACTTCTTATGGCTACACCTTC
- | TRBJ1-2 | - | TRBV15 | CATSAWRGVNYGYTF | TGTGCCACCAGCGCCTGGCGGGGGGTTAACTATGGCTACACCTTC
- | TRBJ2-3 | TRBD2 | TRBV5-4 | CASSLEGTSGGTDTQYF | TGTGCCAGCAGCTTGGAAGGGACTAGCGGAGGCACAGATACGCAGTATTTT
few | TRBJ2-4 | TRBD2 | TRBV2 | CASEREGAKNIQYF | TGTGCCAGCGAGCGGGAAGGTGCCAAAAACATTCAGTACTTC
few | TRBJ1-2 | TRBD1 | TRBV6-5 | CASSTTDRGVYTF | TGTGCCAGCAGCACTACGGACAGGGGAGTTTACACCTTC
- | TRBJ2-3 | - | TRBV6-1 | CASTEFTDTQYF | TGTGCCAGCACGGAGTTCACAGATACGCAGTATTTT
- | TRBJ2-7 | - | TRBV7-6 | CASSLGHRGGYEQYF | TGTGCCAGCAGCTTGGGACACAGGGGGGGCTACGAGCAGTACTTC
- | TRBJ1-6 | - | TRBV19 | CASSPTGWNSPLHF | TGTGCCAGTAGCCCAACAGGGTGGAATTCACCCCTCCACTTT
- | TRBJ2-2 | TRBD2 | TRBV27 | CASSLQGLAGAPPGELFF | TGTGCCAGCAGTCTCCAGGGACTAGCGGGAGCTCCCCCCGGGGAGCTGTTTTTT
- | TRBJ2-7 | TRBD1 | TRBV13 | CASSSWTGGHEQYF | TGTGCCAGCAGCTCCTGGACAGGGGGTCACGAGCAGTACTTC
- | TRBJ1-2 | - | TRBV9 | CASSVDPRLNYGYTF | TGTGCCAGCAGCGTAGACCCTAGGTTAAACTATGGCTACACCTTC
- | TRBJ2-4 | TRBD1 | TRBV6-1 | CASSAGGQGLNELAKNIQYF | TGTGCCAGCAGTGCCGGGGGACAGGGGCTGAACGAACTAGCCAAAAACATTCAGTACTTC
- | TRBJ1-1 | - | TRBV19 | CASSIFAQGEAFF | TGTGCCAGTAGTATATTCGCCCAGGGAGAAGCTTTCTTT
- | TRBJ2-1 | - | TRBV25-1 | CASKIGTLPSNEQFF | TGTGCCAGCAAGATCGGGACTCTTCCGTCCAATGAGCAGTTCTTC
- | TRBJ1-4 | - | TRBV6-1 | CASSDGGNEKLFF | TGTGCCAGCAGTGACGGGGGGAATGAAAAACTGTTTTTT
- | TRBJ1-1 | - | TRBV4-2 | CASSQDSDRGTEAFF | TGTGCCAGCAGCCAAGATTCCGACAGAGGCACTGAAGCTTTCTTT
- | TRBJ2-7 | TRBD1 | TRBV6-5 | CASSYVSDRDYEQYF | TGTGCCAGCAGTTACGTTTCGGACAGGGACTACGAGCAGTACTTC
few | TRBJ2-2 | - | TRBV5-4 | CASSLGPGTPTGELFF | TGTGCCAGCAGCTTGGGACCCGGGACACCCACCGGGGAGCTGTTTTTT
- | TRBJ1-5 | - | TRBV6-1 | CASSERVGNQPQHF | TGTGCCAGCAGTGAGAGGGTGGGCAATCAGCCCCAGCATTTT
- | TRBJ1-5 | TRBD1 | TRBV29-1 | CSVGQGYTQPQHF | TGCAGCGTGGGACAGGGATACACTCAGCCCCAGCATTTT
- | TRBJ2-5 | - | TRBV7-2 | CASSLDPGETQYF | TGTGCCAGCAGCTTAGATCCAGGGGAGACCCAGTACTTC
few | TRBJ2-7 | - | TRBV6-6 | CASAGTRTYEQYF | TGTGCCAGCGCCGGTACGAGGACCTACGAGCAGTACTTC
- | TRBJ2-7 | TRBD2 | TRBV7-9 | CASSGTSGERREQYF | TGTGCCAGCAGCGGGACTAGCGGGGAACGACGCGAGCAGTACTTC
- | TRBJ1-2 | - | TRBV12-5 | CASGPHRVLLYGYTF | TGTGCTAGTGGTCCCCACAGGGTGTTACTCTATGGCTACACCTTC
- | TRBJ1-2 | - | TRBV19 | CASRSPLSNYGYTF | TGTGCCAGTAGATCCCCCCTCTCCAACTATGGCTACACCTTC
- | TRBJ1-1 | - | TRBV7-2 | CASSLGVTEAFF | TGTGCCAGCAGCTTGGGAGTCACTGAAGCTTTCTTT
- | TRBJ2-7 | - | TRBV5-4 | CASSPNDRPSYEQYF | TGTGCCAGCAGCCCAAATGACAGGCCATCCTACGAGCAGTACTTC
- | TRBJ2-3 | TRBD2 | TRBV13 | CASSPGLADTDTQYF | TGTGCCAGCAGCCCCGGACTAGCGGACACAGATACGCAGTATTTT
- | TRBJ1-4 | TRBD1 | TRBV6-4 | CAPRDRVNEKLFF | TGTGCCCCCCGGGACAGGGTAAATGAAAAACTGTTTTTT
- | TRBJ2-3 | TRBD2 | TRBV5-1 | CASSLVSGALTDTQYF | TGCGCCAGCAGCTTGGTAAGCGGGGCCCTCACAGATACGCAGTATTTT
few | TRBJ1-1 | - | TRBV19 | CASRLRKTEAFF | TGTGCCAGTAGACTAAGGAAGACTGAAGCTTTCTTT
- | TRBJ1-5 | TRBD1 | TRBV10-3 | CAISESKGQVGNQPQHF | TGTGCCATCAGTGAGTCGAAGGGACAGGTGGGGAATCAGCCCCAGCATTTT
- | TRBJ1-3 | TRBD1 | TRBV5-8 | CASSLRTGFIGNTIYF | TGTGCCAGCAGCCTGAGGACAGGGTTTATAGGAAACACCATATATTTT
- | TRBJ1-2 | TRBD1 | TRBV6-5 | CASSYIRTGGAYGYTF | TGTGCCAGCAGTTACATACGGACAGGGGGCGCGTATGGCTACACCTTC
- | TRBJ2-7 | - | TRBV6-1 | CASSDDVGGRPYEQYF | TGTGCCAGCAGTGATGATGTCGGTGGGAGGCCCTACGAGCAGTACTTC
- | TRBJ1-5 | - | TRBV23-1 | CASSQPGQPPFHF | TGCGCCAGCAGTCAACCCGGACAGCCTCCCTTCCATTTT
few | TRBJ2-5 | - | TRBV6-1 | CASSEKRTQYF | TGTGCCAGCAGTGAGAAGAGGACCCAGTACTTC
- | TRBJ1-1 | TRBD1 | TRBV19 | CASSIKGQGGRTEAFF | TGTGCCAGTAGTATAAAGGGACAGGGCGGGCGCACTGAAGCTTTCTTT
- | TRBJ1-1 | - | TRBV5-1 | CASSSTWNTEAFF | TGCGCCAGCAGCTCGACATGGAACACTGAAGCTTTCTTT
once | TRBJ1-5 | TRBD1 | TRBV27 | CASSPIYGQGASNQPQHF | TGTGCCAGCAGTCCCATTTATGGACAGGGGGCAAGCAATCAGCCCCAGCATTTT
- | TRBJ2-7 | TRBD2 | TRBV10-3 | CAISAGTSGSPYEQYF | TGTGCCATCAGTGCAGGGACTAGCGGGAGTCCCTACGAGCAGTACTTC
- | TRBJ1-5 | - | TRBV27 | CASSLAGVYSNQPQHF | TGTGCCAGCAGTTTAGCGGGGGTTTACAGCAATCAGCCCCAGCATTTT
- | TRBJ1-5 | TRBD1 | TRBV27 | CASSFPGQGLIYYSNQPQHF | TGTGCCAGCAGTTTCCCGGGACAGGGGCTGATTTACTATAGCAATCAGCCCCAGCATTTT
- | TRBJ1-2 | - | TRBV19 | CASSGQGIRGYTF | TGTGCCAGTAGTGGGCAGGGGATACGTGGCTACACCTTC
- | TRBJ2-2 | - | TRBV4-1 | CASSRGTAEGELFF | TGCGCCAGCAGCCGCGGGACAGCAGAAGGGGAGCTGTTTTTT
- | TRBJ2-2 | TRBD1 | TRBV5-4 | CASSLGQGVTGELFF | TGTGCCAGCAGCTTGGGACAGGGGGTGACCGGGGAGCTGTTTTTT
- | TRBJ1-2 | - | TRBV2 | CASSQTRRSYGYTF | TGTGCCAGCAGCCAGACTCGGCGGAGCTATGGCTACACCTTC
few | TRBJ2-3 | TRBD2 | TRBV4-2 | CASSTLAGGRTDTQYF | TGTGCCAGCAGCACACTAGCGGGGGGCCGGACAGATACGCAGTATTTT
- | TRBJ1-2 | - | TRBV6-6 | CASSWGQLNNYGYTF | TGTGCCAGCTCCTGGGGACAACTTAATAACTATGGCTACACCTTC
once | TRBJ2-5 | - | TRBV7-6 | CASSGNRGRGETQYF | TGTGCCAGCAGCGGTAATCGGGGTCGGGGAGAGACCCAGTACTTC
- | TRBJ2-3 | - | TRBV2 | CASSESEYTDTQYF | TGTGCCAGCAGTGAAAGCGAGTACACAGATACGCAGTATTTT